The 21 T cell receptor beta chains below were found in one sample sequenced in a study of blood T cell repertoires in COVID-19. Measured with immunoSEQ multiplex PCR; TCRdb has only the in-frame clones, and not every one. The sample consists of around 60,000 clones, roughly 90% of them appearing once. Sequences were obtained from peripheral blood. The origin of the receptors is a man between 45 and 60 years old with active COVID-19.

The CDR3 DNA reads as TGTGCCAGCAGCCCTGAACTAAGGGAGCTGTTTTTT. Amino acid sequence: CASSPELRELFF. This sequence joins TRBV7-2 and TRBJ2-2, with no clear D. This CDR3 spans 12 amino acids. The germline V gene encodes CDR1 SGHTA and CDR2 FQGNSA. Trimming pared 5 bases from V and 9 bases from J, leaving 10 bases between.

The chain links TRBV7-9 to TRBJ1-2; 9 bases fit TRBD1. CDR1 and CDR2 from the germline V gene are SEHNR and FQNEAQ (reference sequence). Trimming took 6 bases from V and 7 from J; bases not matched to a gene: 6. The length of the CDR3 is 13 residues. The CDR3 DNA reads as TGTGCCAGCAGACCGACAGGGGGAAGTGGCTACACCTTC. This translates into CASRPTGGSGYTF.

This chain connects TRBV7-3 to TRBJ2-1; 11 bases agree with TRBD2. V trimming: 1 base; J trimming: 10 bases; junction bases outside the gene matches: 9. From germline, CDR1 is SGHTA and CDR2 FQGTGA. The CDR3 length is 16 residues. The CDR3 DNA reads as TGTGCCAGCAGCTTAAGCCCTAGCGGGGGGTTTAAGGAGCAGTTCTTC. Its protein is CASSLSPSGGFKEQFF.

The gene calls are TRBV6-1 and TRBJ1-1; D gene ambiguous. V was clipped by 2 bases and J by 0 bases, with 7 bases between them. The germline gives CDR1 MNHNS, CDR2 SASEGT. This CDR3 is 14 amino acids long. DNA for the CDR3: TGTGCCAGCAGTGAACTAAGCATGAACACTGAAGCTTTCTTT. Translating gives CASSELSMNTEAFF.

This sequence joins TRBV10-2 and TRBJ2-7, with a weak D call TRBD1 (6 bases). The germline gives CDR1 WSHSY, CDR2 SAAADI. The CDR3 spans 14 residues. Trimming removed 1 base from V and 2 bases from J, with 9 bases in between. The CDR3 loop is CASSEWGPTYEQYF. In nucleotides, the CDR3 is TGCGCCAGCAGTGAGTGGGGGCCCACCTACGAGCAGTACTTC.

This chain links TRBV11-1 with TRBJ2-1; 9 bases align to TRBD2. With 1 base clipped from V and 6 bases from J, the junction kept 7 bases outside the gene matches. Germline lookup yields CDR1 SGHAT and CDR2 FQDESV (reference sequence). The CDR3 runs to 16 residues. CDR3 DNA: TGTGCCAGCAGCTTAGAAGTACGCGGGGGGGTCAATGAGCAGTTCTTC. This sequence encodes CASSLEVRGGVNEQFF.

This clone was seen just once. The gene calls are TRBV5-1 and TRBJ2-7; tentatively, D is TRBD2 (7 bases). The length of the CDR3 is 15 residues. Germline V gives CDR1 SGHRS, CDR2 YFSETQ. V shed 4 bases and J shed 3 bases, with 17 bases lying between them. This CDR3 is CASSRIGGGDYEQYF. The DNA for the CDR3 is TGCGCCAGCAGCCGTATAGGGGGGGGCGACTACGAGCAGTACTTC.

This clone was found once. V gene TRBV7-2 combines with J gene TRBJ2-7; D perhaps matches TRBD2 (7 bases). CDR1 is SGHTA and CDR2 is FQGNSA in the germline V gene. The CDR3 runs to 16 residues. V was pared by 1 base and J by 3 bases, with 16 bases between. The CDR3 nucleotides are TGTGCCAGCAGCTTAGTAGGCGGGGGCGGTGTCTACGAGCAGTACTTC. This encodes CASSLVGGGGVYEQYF.

Points on this clone: The junction and the germline gene differ at one end; a read error may be behind it. Additional DNA sequences in this sample encode the identical CDR3. CDR3 nucleotides: TGCAGCGTTGGTAGATTGACAGGAGACTATGGCTATACCTTC. Translated: CSVGRLTGDYGYTF. The chain joins TRBV29-1 to TRBJ1-2; perhaps TRBD1 as D (6 bases). The germline V gene encodes CDR1 SQVTM and CDR2 ANQGSEA. This CDR3 is 14 amino acids long.

The chain has TRBV4-2 and TRBJ2-1; 10 positions match TRBD2. J lost 12 bases, V lost 4 bases, and 12 bases had no gene match. This CDR3 is 15 amino acids long. From germline, CDR1 is LGHNA and CDR2 YNFKEQ. CDR3 amino acids: CASSPLAGEAAGQFF. CDR3 in DNA: TGTGCCAGCAGCCCTCTAGCGGGGGAAGCCGCGGGGCAGTTCTTC.

The V call is TRBV4-1, the J call TRBJ2-3; D perhaps matches TRBD2 (5 bases). With 1 base removed from V and 1 base from J, the gap between germline ends came to 6 bases. From germline, CDR1 is MGHRA and CDR2 YSYEKL. The CDR3 consists of 14 residues. The CDR3: CASSQVSGTDTQYF. The CDR3 nucleotides are TGCGCCAGCAGCCAAGTTAGCGGCACAGATACGCAGTATTTT.

V is TRBV11-2 and J is TRBJ1-4; D is ambiguous. V lost 1 base and J lost 8, with 20 bases in between. CDR1 and CDR2 (germline): SGHAT, FQNNGV. This CDR3 has 17 amino acids. This CDR3 is CASSLGRGSSGGEKLFF. The DNA of the CDR3 is TGTGCCAGCAGCTTAGGTCGAGGGAGTTCAGGCGGGGAAAAACTGTTTTTT.

The rearrangement uses TRBV5-1 and TRBJ2-5, with TRBD2 matching 12 bases. CDR3 size: 16 residues. The V and J ends lost 4 bases and 4 bases, in that order; junction bases with no gene match: 8. The V gene's germline CDR1 is SGHRS and CDR2 YFSETQ. CDR3 sequence reads: CASSVTSGGQGETQYF. Here the CDR3 DNA reads TGCGCCAGCAGCGTGACTAGCGGGGGCCAGGGAGAGACCCAGTACTTC. Supplemented by reference TRBV5-1 and TRBJ2-5, the full variable domain reads KAGVTQTPRYLIKTRGQQVTLSCSPISGHRSVSWYQQTPGQGLQFLFEYFSETQRNKGNFPGRFSGRQFSNSRSEMNVSTLELGDSALYLCASSVTSGGQGETQYFGPGTRLLVL.

The gene calls are TRBV10-1 and TRBJ2-7; 7 bases line up with TRBD1. The CDR3 is made up of 15 amino acids. Germline-derived CDR1 and CDR2 are WNHNN and SYGVQD (reference sequence). V lost 0 bases, J lost 2 bases, and 4 bases stayed unmatched. In DNA form, the CDR3 reads TGCGCCAGCAGTGAGTCCGCAGGGGGTACCTACGAGCAGTACTTC. Residues: CASSESAGGTYEQYF.

This chain uses TRBV9 with TRBJ2-6; a weak D match, TRBD1 (6 bases). Trimming stripped 4 bases from V and 0 bases from J, with 17 bases between. The CDR3 consists of 18 residues. Germline-derived CDR1 and CDR2 are SGDLS and YYNGEE. CDR3 DNA: TGTGCCAGCAGCTTGGGGGACACCGCGTTCTCTGGGGCCAACGTCCTGACTTTC. It specifies CASSLGDTAFSGANVLTF.

The chain has TRBV15 and TRBJ1-4, with D possibly being TRBD1 (5 bases). V lost 6 bases to trimming and J lost 8 bases, with 16 bases between them. In germline, CDR1 is LNHNV, CDR2 YYDKDF (reference sequence). The CDR3 runs 14 residues. The CDR3 reads CATREAGGREKLFF. The CDR3 DNA reads TGTGCCACCAGAGAGGCGGGGGGTAGGGAAAAACTGTTTTTT.

CDR3 residues: CASTQGTPSSGNTIYF. CDR3 DNA sequence: TGTGCCAGCACGCAAGGGACACCGAGCTCTGGAAACACCATATATTTT. This sequence joins TRBV7-9 and TRBJ1-3; weak D call: TRBD1 (6 bases). Trimming removed 7 bases from V and 0 bases from J, with 16 bases in between. Per germline, CDR1 SEHNR and CDR2 FQNEAQ (reference sequence). The CDR3 spans 16 residues. Looking up the rest from reference TRBV7-9 and TRBJ1-3 gives the full variable domain: DTGVSQNPRHKITKRGQNVTFRCDPISEHNRLYWYRQTLGQGPEFLTYFQNEAQLEKSRLLSDRFSAERPKGSFSTLEIQRTEQGDSAMYLCASTQGTPSSGNTIYFGEGSWLTVV.

In DNA, the CDR3 is TGTGCCAGCAGTTACACTCTGGGGCCGACCTATGGCTACACCTTC. Protein: CASSYTLGPTYGYTF. The chain uses TRBV6-5 and TRBJ1-2; D may be TRBD1 (5 bases). The V end was cut by 2 bases, the J end by 4 bases, with 14 bases between. Germline V gene lookup returns CDR1 MNHEY and CDR2 SVGAGI. This CDR3 spans 15 amino acids.

This chain links TRBV3-1 (or the pseudogene TRBV3-2) with TRBJ1-2; 7 bases are a match to TRBD1. Germline values: CDR1 LGHDT, CDR2 YNNKEL (reference sequence). CDR3 length: 14 residues. The V segment lost 5 bases and the J segment 8 bases; nucleotides outside the gene matches: 11. Here the CDR3 reads CASSKGQTSGGYTF. CDR3 bases: TGTGCCAGCAGCAAGGGACAGACGAGTGGGGGCTACACCTTC.

The CDR3 region has the DNA TGTGCCAGCAGCCCCGTTTTAGCGGGGGTGGACGAGCAGTACTTC. Translation gives CASSPVLAGVDEQYF. This chain connects TRBV9 to TRBJ2-7; TRBD2 matches 9 bases. The length of the CDR3 is 15 residues. In germline, CDR1 is SGDLS, CDR2 YYNGEE. The junction had 10 bases not matched to a gene; V was cut back by 4 bases and J by 5 bases.

The chain links TRBV12-3 or TRBV12-4 to TRBJ1-3; TRBD1 agrees at 8 bases. Trimming removed 4 bases from V and 9 bases from J; junction bases left unmatched: 5. The CDR3 runs 13 residues. CDR3 nucleotide sequence: TGTGCCAGCAGTTCAGGACAGGGCACCACCATATATTTT. This translates into CASSSGQGTTIYF.